The 9 T cell receptor beta chains in this list originate from one sample, sequenced in a study of cytomegalovirus exposure and HLA in healthy donors. Primers included in the PCR were 60 Vbeta and 13 Jbeta primers. Data came from immunoSEQ multiplex PCR; TCRdb stores just in-frame clones and leaves some out. The table includes about 160,000 clones, 60% to 85% detected once. Sequencing was done on a sample of PBMCs. The receptors were sampled from a man younger than 40 in good health and CMV-seropositive.

The rearrangement uses TRBV7-9 and TRBJ2-5; a weak D match, TRBD2 (5 bases). With 8 bases removed from V and 4 bases from J, the gap between germline ends came to 17 bases. Germline V gene lookup returns CDR1 SEHNR and CDR2 FQNEAQ (reference sequence). The CDR3 extends over 14 amino acids. This CDR3 reads CASSKRDGGETQYF. CDR3 DNA: TGTGCCAGCTCAAAAAGGGATGGAGGAGAGACCCAGTACTTC.

Remarks on this clone: The sample contains more than one DNA sequence encoding this CDR3. The chain joins TRBV30 to TRBJ1-3; 7 bases are a match to TRBD1. Germline V gene sequence: CDR1 GTSNPN, CDR2 SVGIG (reference sequence). V trimming: 0 bases; J trimming: 0 bases; junction bases outside the gene matches: 2. The CDR3 has 15 residues. In DNA, the CDR3 is TGTGCCTGGAGTGTTGACAGGGACTCTGGAAACACCATATATTTT. This gives the protein CAWSVDRDSGNTIYF.

This chain links TRBV9 with TRBJ1-1; 7 bases line up with TRBD1. Unmatched junction bases numbered 3, after V lost 2 bases and J lost 2 bases. This CDR3 spans 14 amino acids. Germline V gene lookup returns CDR1 SGDLS and CDR2 YYNGEE. The CDR3 region has the DNA TGTGCCAGCAGCGTCGACAGGGCTAACACTGAAGCTTTCTTT. Translating gives CASSVDRANTEAFF.

The chain is built from TRBV7-3 and TRBJ2-5, with D possibly being TRBD1 (6 bases). With 3 bases removed from V and 0 bases from J, the gap between germline ends came to 8 bases. This CDR3 spans 14 amino acids. CDR1 is SGHTA, CDR2 FQGTGA, per germline. In DNA form, the CDR3 reads TGTGCCAGCAGCTTGACAGGAAACCAAGAGACCCAGTACTTC. It yields the protein CASSLTGNQETQYF.

This clone showed up just once. The chain employs TRBV19 and TRBJ2-5; possible D gene TRBD1, 6 bases. Germline CDR1 is LNHDA and CDR2 is SQIVND (reference sequence). The V and J ends lost 6 bases and 5 bases respectively, with 13 bases between them. The CDR3 sequence is 13 residues long. The CDR3 reads CASSSGHLETQYF. CDR3 DNA: TGTGCCAGTAGCTCGGGACATTTGGAGACCCAGTACTTC.

The V call is TRBV29-1, the J call TRBJ2-1; 8 bases agree with TRBD1. Per germline, CDR1 SQVTM and CDR2 ANQGSEA. V gave up 3 bases and J gave up 4 bases; unmatched junction bases: 5. This CDR3 region has 14 residues. The chain's CDR3 is CSVDGDRNYNEQFF. The CDR3 nucleotides are TGCAGCGTTGATGGGGACAGGAATTACAATGAGCAGTTCTTC.

This clone has only a few counts. The chain couples TRBV28 to TRBJ2-5; 7 positions agree with TRBD1. CDR3 length: 14 amino acids. V shed 6 bases and J 2 bases; nucleotides not matched to a gene: 6. Germline V gives CDR1 MDHEN, CDR2 SYDVKM. CDR3 sequence reads: CASSPGQTQETQYF. The CDR3 DNA reads TGTGCCAGCAGCCCGGGACAGACACAAGAGACCCAGTACTTC.

The rearrangement joins TRBV28 to TRBJ1-2; 10 bases match TRBD1. V lost 5 bases and J lost 7; bases outside the gene matches: 10. Germline V gene data show CDR1 as MDHEN and CDR2 as SYDVKM. CDR3 length: 15 residues. The CDR3 spells CASSPADRGLGGYTF. In DNA form, the CDR3 reads TGTGCCAGCAGTCCGGCCGACAGGGGGCTCGGTGGCTACACCTTC.

The rearrangement uses TRBV28 and TRBJ2-2; the D gene is possibly TRBD1 (5 bases). V was clipped by 7 bases and J by 5 bases, with 14 bases between them. The CDR3 is 14 residues long. The germline V gene has CDR1 MDHEN and CDR2 SYDVKM. This CDR3 is CASTAESGTGELFF. CDR3 sequence (DNA): TGTGCCAGCACCGCAGAGTCAGGGACCGGGGAGCTGTTTTTT.